This is a list of T cell receptor beta chains from one sample in a study of blood T cell repertoires in COVID-19. Profiled with immunoSEQ multiplex PCR; TCRdb holds only in-frame clones, not every one. The data show 250,000 or so clones, 86% seen once. The material sequenced was peripheral blood. The receptors derive from an elderly man with acute or convalescent COVID-19. CDR3s include the opening cysteine and the closing phenylalanine or tryptophan. The D gene is left open where the match is weak. Only some rows state a clone size, as once, few, many or a class for expanded clones.

V gene	D gene	clone size	J gene	CDR3 DNA	CDR3 protein
TRBV3-1/TRBV3-2	NA	NA	TRBJ2-5	TGTGCCAGCAGCTCTTCGACAGGCGGGACCCAGTACTTC	CASSSSTGGTQYF
TRBV7-6	NA	NA	TRBJ2-1	TGTGCCAGCAGCCTTTTGGGTAGCGGATCCTACAATGAGCAGTTCTTC	CASSLLGSGSYNEQFF
TRBV5-1	NA	NA	TRBJ1-2	TGCGCCAGCAGCTTGTCTCGGGGAGCTAACTATGGCTACACCTTC	CASSLSRGANYGYTF
TRBV27	TRBD1	NA	TRBJ2-7	TGTGCCAGCAGCCGCCGGACAGGGCCCTACGAGCAGTACTTC	CASSRRTGPYEQYF
TRBV28	NA	NA	TRBJ1-5	TGTGCCAGCAGCTCCCCGGGATCCCAACCCCAGCATTTT	CASSSPGSQPQHF
TRBV7-2	NA	NA	TRBJ1-1	TGTGCCAGCAGCCCTTACGGGGGTGAGGCTGAAGCTTTCTTT	CASSPYGGEAEAFF
TRBV24-1	TRBD1	NA	TRBJ1-5	TGTGCCACCAGTGACACCACCAGGGGGCCAGGCAATCAGCCCCAGCATTTT	CATSDTTRGPGNQPQHF
TRBV19	NA	NA	TRBJ2-5	TGTGCCAGTAGTATAGATACAGGAGGGGAGACCCAGTACTTC	CASSIDTGGETQYF
TRBV11-2	TRBD1	NA	TRBJ1-4	TGTGCCAGCAGCTGGTCCCAGGGGGGCACTAATGAAAAACTGTTTTTT	CASSWSQGGTNEKLFF
TRBV24-1	NA	NA	TRBJ1-1	TGTGCCACCAGGGACGGGGGACGAGACACTGAAGCTTTCTTT	CATRDGGRDTEAFF
TRBV7-7	TRBD1	few	TRBJ2-7	TGTGCTAGCAGCCTGCGACAGGGGGCCTACGAGCAGTACTTC	CASSLRQGAYEQYF
TRBV28	NA	NA	TRBJ1-2	TGTGCCAGCAGTTCCCATTATGGCTACACCTTC	CASSSHYGYTF
TRBV4-2	NA	NA	TRBJ1-5	TGTGCCAGCAGCCAAGTCGGGGGTGGTCAGCCCCAGCATTTT	CASSQVGGGQPQHF
TRBV15	NA	NA	TRBJ1-3	TGTGCCACCAGCAGGGGGGGGACAACTGGAAACACCATATATTTT	CATSRGGTTGNTIYF
TRBV27	NA	NA	TRBJ1-4	TGTGCCAGCAGTTTAAGGGGTACGAGTGAAAAACTGTTTTTT	CASSLRGTSEKLFF
TRBV3-1/TRBV3-2	TRBD1	once	TRBJ1-2	TGTGCCAGCAGCCATCCCCAGGGACAGCTCCATGGCTACACCTTC	CASSHPQGQLHGYTF
TRBV6-5	NA	NA	TRBJ2-2	TGTGCCAGCAGGCAGGGTCGAGGCGGGGAGCTGTTTTTT	CASRQGRGGELFF
TRBV5-1	NA	NA	TRBJ2-3	TGCGCCAGCAGCCTGGACTACACAGATACGCAGTATTTT	CASSLDYTDTQYF
TRBV2	TRBD1	NA	TRBJ2-7	TGTGCCAGCAGGAGGGAGACAGGGTTGGCGAACGAGCAGTACTTC	CASRRETGLANEQYF
TRBV5-4	TRBD1	NA	TRBJ1-2	TGTGCCAGCAGCCTGACAGGGGGAAATGGCTACACCTTC	CASSLTGGNGYTF
TRBV5-1	NA	NA	TRBJ2-2	TGCGCCAGCAGCCCCGGAGGCACCGGGGAGCTGTTTTTT	CASSPGGTGELFF
TRBV6-2/TRBV6-3	TRBD1	once	TRBJ2-2	TGTGCCAGCAGTAAATTCCGGGACAGGGTGGAAACCACCGGGGAGCTGTTTTTT	CASSKFRDRVETTGELFF
TRBV7-2	TRBD1	once	TRBJ2-7	TGTGCCAGCAGCTTGAGGGGACAGGGGGCAGGCGAGCAGTACTTC	CASSLRGQGAGEQYF
TRBV11-2	NA	NA	TRBJ1-6	TGTGCCAGCAGCCGGGGGAATTCACCCCTCCACTTT	CASSRGNSPLHF
TRBV19	NA	NA	TRBJ1-2	TGTGCCAGTAGTATCCAGGGTATAGAGAACTATGGCTACACCTTC	CASSIQGIENYGYTF
TRBV29-1	NA	NA	TRBJ2-3	TGCAGCGTTCTGAGCGGTGCAGATACGCAGTATTTT	CSVLSGADTQYF
TRBV5-1	NA	NA	TRBJ1-2	TGCGCCAGCAGCTGGGACTCCCTGGCACCTTATGGCTACACCTTC	CASSWDSLAPYGYTF
TRBV9	NA	NA	TRBJ1-1	TGTGCCAGCAGTAAGACACCGAACACTGAAGCTTTCTTT	CASSKTPNTEAFF
TRBV14	NA	NA	TRBJ2-1	TGTGCCAGCAGCCAAGTGGGGGCGAGGGCCTACAATGAGCAGTTCTTC	CASSQVGARAYNEQFF
TRBV19	TRBD1	NA	TRBJ1-1	TGTGCCACTAGGGGACAGGGAACTGAAGCTTTCTTT	CATRGQGTEAFF
TRBV10-2	TRBD1	NA	TRBJ1-5	TGCGCCAGCAGCCGATCAGGACAGGGCCTTCAGCCCCAGCATTTT	CASSRSGQGLQPQHF
TRBV20-1	TRBD1	NA	TRBJ1-2	TGCAGTGCTAGTAGGACAGGGGGTTATGGCTACACCTTC	CSASRTGGYGYTF
TRBV12-5	TRBD2	NA	TRBJ2-1	TGTGCTAGTGCCCTAGCGGGTTTCTACAATGAGCAGTTCTTC	CASALAGFYNEQFF
TRBV2	NA	NA	TRBJ1-2	TGTGCCAGCACCCGTAACCGGGGAGGCTACACCTTC	CASTRNRGGYTF
TRBV7-2	TRBD1	NA	TRBJ2-1	TGTGCCAGCAGCCCCGGGACAGGGAGCAATGAGCAGTTCTTC	CASSPGTGSNEQFF
TRBV5-1	TRBD1	NA	TRBJ1-4	TGCGCCAGCAGCTTGGGGGACAGGGCTGGGGAAAAACTGTTTTTT	CASSLGDRAGEKLFF
TRBV7-2	NA	NA	TRBJ1-1	TGTGCCAGCAGCGCCATGCAGGGGAACACTGAAGCTTTCTTT	CASSAMQGNTEAFF
TRBV7-9	TRBD2	NA	TRBJ2-1	TGTGCCAGCGGCCCAGCAGGACTAGCGGGGGGGAGGTCCTACAATGAGCAGTTCTTC	CASGPAGLAGGRSYNEQFF
TRBV7-9	NA	NA	TRBJ1-1	TGTGCCAGCAGTACAGGGTCCGGGGGGGCTGAAGCTTTCTTT	CASSTGSGGAEAFF
TRBV28	NA	NA	TRBJ1-2	TGTGCCAGCAGTTTATCGCCGAGTAGCGGGGGCTACACCTTC	CASSLSPSSGGYTF
TRBV5-6	NA	NA	TRBJ2-7	TGTGCCACCAGCTGGGGACAAAACTACGAGCAGTACTTC	CATSWGQNYEQYF
TRBV14	TRBD2	NA	TRBJ2-1	TGTGCCAGCAGCCAAGACCACCTAGCGGGAGGGTACAATGAGCAGTTCTTC	CASSQDHLAGGYNEQFF
TRBV7-2	TRBD2	NA	TRBJ2-7	TGTGCCAGCAGCCCAAGACTAGCGGGGGGCTCCTACGAGCAGTACTTC	CASSPRLAGGSYEQYF
TRBV5-1	NA	NA	TRBJ2-7	TGCGCCAGCAGCGACGGGGTGGTAGTGGCCTACGAGCAGTACTTC	CASSDGVVVAYEQYF
TRBV7-6	NA	NA	TRBJ2-1	TGTGCCAGCAGCACGATTAGTGACTCTGGCTCCTACAATGAGCAGTTCTTC	CASSTISDSGSYNEQFF
TRBV5-1	TRBD1	once	TRBJ2-7	TGCGCCAGCTCCTGGACAGGGGAGAACTACGAGCAGTACTTC	CASSWTGENYEQYF
TRBV24-1	TRBD1	NA	TRBJ1-5	TGTGCCACCAGTGATACAGGGGGGAGCAATCAGCCCCAGCATTTT	CATSDTGGSNQPQHF
TRBV3-1/TRBV3-2	NA	once	TRBJ1-2	TGTGCCAGCAGCCCAGGGTTCTATGGCTACACCTTC	CASSPGFYGYTF
TRBV24-1	NA	NA	TRBJ2-1	TGTGCCACCAGTGATGTTATTGGGGAGCTTTACAATGAGCAGTTCTTC	CATSDVIGELYNEQFF
TRBV10-1	TRBD1	NA	TRBJ1-6	TGCGCCAGCTCCCGGGACAGGGGGGCTAATTCACCCCTCCACTTT	CASSRDRGANSPLHF
TRBV6-2/TRBV6-3	NA	NA	TRBJ1-1	TGTGCCAGCAGTTACTCGACGCAGGCAACCACTGAAGCTTTCTTT	CASSYSTQATTEAFF
TRBV6-5	TRBD1	NA	TRBJ1-6	TGTGCCAGCAGGAACAGGGGGAGTTCACCCCTCCACTTT	CASRNRGSSPLHF
TRBV12-3/TRBV12-4	NA	NA	TRBJ2-7	TGTGCCAGCAGTTTAATCGGTTACGAGCAGTACTTC	CASSLIGYEQYF
TRBV5-4	TRBD1	NA	TRBJ2-1	TGTGCCAGCAGCCTAAAGTCAGGACAGGGAAATGAGCAGTTCTTC	CASSLKSGQGNEQFF
TRBV10-3	NA	NA	TRBJ1-2	TGTGCCATCAGTGAACCCGGCGGCTATGGCTACACCTTC	CAISEPGGYGYTF
TRBV5-1	NA	NA	TRBJ2-2	TGCGCCAGCACCTACAGGGTTGGGACCGGGGAGCTGTTTTTT	CASTYRVGTGELFF
TRBV6-5	TRBD1	NA	TRBJ1-2	TGTGCCAGCAGAAGGGACAGTTCTAACTATGGCTACACCTTC	CASRRDSSNYGYTF
TRBV11-2	NA	NA	TRBJ1-5	TGTGCCAGCAGCCGTGACAGCCACAATCAGCCCCAGCATTTT	CASSRDSHNQPQHF
TRBV7-2	TRBD1	NA	TRBJ2-7	TGTGCCAGCAGCCTACAAACCGGGCCAGGGGGCTACGAGCAGTACTTC	CASSLQTGPGGYEQYF